The rows below give T cell receptor beta chains drawn from one sample of a study of tumor-infiltrating lymphocytes in primary liver carcinoma. MiXCR, applied by TCRdb to the multiplex PCR reads, yields one record per CDR3 protein. The table shows 300,000 to 400,000 distinct CDR3 sequences, with roughly 61% occurring only once. Sample: peripheral blood. The receptor source for this set is a man between 40 and 49 years old with primary liver carcinoma and hepatitis B virus infection. The CDR3 runs from the conserved cysteine through the conserved F or W. Each record gives: V gene, J gene, clone size, D gene, CDR3 protein, CDR3 DNA. D genes are given only for firm matches. The size of a clone is reported for some rows only, either as once, few or many, or as a class for expanded clones.

v_gene: TRBV4-2; j_gene: TRBJ2-7; abundance: .; d_gene: .; CDR3aa: CASSLDLQAGNEQYF; CDR3nt: TGTGCCAGCAGCCTAGACCTGCAGGCGGGAAACGAGCAGTACTTC
v_gene: TRBV28; j_gene: TRBJ1-2; abundance: .; d_gene: .; CDR3aa: CASSHDRRYSYTF; CDR3nt: TGTGCCAGCAGTCATGACAGGCGGTATAGCTACACCTTC
v_gene: TRBV4-1; j_gene: TRBJ1-2; abundance: .; d_gene: .; CDR3aa: CASSKGSGPGYGYTF; CDR3nt: TGCGCCAGCAGCAAAGGCTCGGGCCCGGGTTATGGTTACACCTTC
v_gene: TRBV6-1; j_gene: TRBJ2-7; abundance: .; d_gene: .; CDR3aa: CASSAVSGASYEQYF; CDR3nt: TGTGCCAGCAGTGCCGTTTCAGGGGCGTCCTACGAGCAGTACTTC
v_gene: TRBV29-1; j_gene: TRBJ2-7; abundance: .; d_gene: .; CDR3aa: CSDESGPYEQYF; CDR3nt: TGCAGCGATGAGAGCGGGCCATACGAGCAGTACTTC
v_gene: TRBV11-2; j_gene: TRBJ2-2; abundance: .; d_gene: .; CDR3aa: CASSFDAREGAKLFF; CDR3nt: TGTGCCAGCAGCTTTGATGCTCGGGAGGGGGCAAAGCTGTTTTTT
v_gene: TRBV7-8; j_gene: TRBJ2-2; abundance: .; d_gene: TRBD2; CDR3aa: CTSRRPASGTGELFF; CDR3nt: TGTACCAGCCGCCGACCCGCTAGCGGCACCGGGGAGCTGTTTTTT
v_gene: TRBV5-6; j_gene: TRBJ2-7; abundance: .; d_gene: TRBD2; CDR3aa: CASSFTSGASCEQYF; CDR3nt: TGTGCCAGCAGCTTTACTAGCGGGGCCTCCTGCGAGCAGTACTTC
v_gene: TRBV7-9; j_gene: TRBJ2-7; abundance: .; d_gene: TRBD1; CDR3aa: CASSLYQGQGSHEQYF; CDR3nt: TGTGCCAGCAGCTTATACCAGGGACAGGGGTCTCACGAGCAGTACTTC
v_gene: TRBV7-2; j_gene: TRBJ2-1; abundance: .; d_gene: .; CDR3aa: CATEKLHEQFF; CDR3nt: TGTGCCACCGAAAAGCTCCATGAGCAGTTCTTC
v_gene: TRBV11-2; j_gene: TRBJ2-7; abundance: .; d_gene: .; CDR3aa: CASNLGTPDYEQYF; CDR3nt: TGTGCCAGCAACTTAGGGACCCCGGACTACGAACAGTACTTC
v_gene: TRBV5-1; j_gene: TRBJ2-7; abundance: few; d_gene: .; CDR3aa: CASSWGGGLYEQYF; CDR3nt: TGCGCCAGCAGCTGGGGAGGGGGTCTCTACGAGCAGTACTTC
v_gene: TRBV12-3/TRBV12-4; j_gene: TRBJ2-7; abundance: .; d_gene: TRBD1; CDR3aa: CASSFRTGGMSSYEQYF; CDR3nt: TGTGCCAGCAGTTTTCGGACAGGGGGGATGAGCTCCTACGAGCAGTACTTC